The clone carrying this TCR beta chain was seen repeatedly, ten times or more. The antigen is undetermined. The entry originates in a study of regulatory T cells in long-lasting Graves disease. Study results and limitations: Segments TRBV28, TRBJ1-2 and TRBJ2-5 showed preferential usage in persistent disease.

Time point in this sample: newly diagnosed GD, antithyroid drugs for less than 3 months. PBMCs were the source of the RNA used for TCR sequencing. The CDR3 length is 14 residues. V gave up 5 bases and J gave up 4 bases, with 11 bases separating them. With iRepertoire HTBI primers and Arm-PCR of CDR3 regions, TCR beta libraries were built. MiXCR was run by TCRdb on the multiplex PCR reads, yielding one entry per CDR3 protein. The sample contains 420,000 or so distinct CDR3 sequences, around 17% of which appear only once. The data also belong to a second study, concerning T cells in Graves' hyperthyroidism and ophthalmopathy.

The sample in question was peripheral blood mononuclear cells (PBMCs), obtained at new diagnosis, from a patient treated with antithyroid drugs. The chain carries TRBV12-3 or TRBV12-4 and TRBJ1-4, with D maybe TRBD1 (5 bases). The clonotype was recovered from a woman in her late teens or twenties with Graves disease. CDR3 in DNA: TGTGCCAGCAGTACCCTGGGGGTTAATGAAAAACTGTTTTTT. Its translation is CASSTLGVNEKLFF.